This TCR beta chain stems from a study of T cell changes during pregnancy in multiple sclerosis. Germline V CDR1 and CDR2: SGHTA, FQGNSA. This CDR3 is 14 amino acids long. V lost 1 base and J 5 bases, leaving 9 bases between the germline ends. Produced via immunoSEQ multiplex PCR; TCRdb's table is partial and in-frame only. The table records around 56,000 clones, roughly nine tenths of them present only once. This receptor was obtained from a female donor with multiple sclerosis, enrolled in a pregnancy study. The V and J genes are TRBV7-2 and TRBJ1-5; D possibly corresponds to TRBD1 (6 bases). This specimen was CD4+ T cells from peripheral blood mononuclear cells, taken in the third trimester of pregnancy. The CDR3 sequence: CASSLVGGDQPQHF. The DNA of the CDR3 is TGTGCCAGCAGCTTAGTAGGGGGGGATCAGCCCCAGCATTTT.